The 14 T cell receptor beta chains below come from one sample, sequenced in a study of naive CD8 T cells in extremely preterm neonates. Elective cesarean births at 37-41 weeks, without labor or membrane rupture, supplied the cord blood. Method: immunoSEQ multiplex PCR; TCRdb's copy keeps in-frame clones and lacks some. Of 7,000 to 9,500 clones in the sample, about 90% were seen once. The sequenced material came from naive CD8+ T cells from cord blood. The receptors come from a newborn in good health.

The chain carries TRBV7-9 and TRBJ2-7; a weak D match, TRBD2 (5 bases). With 3 bases removed from V and 0 bases from J, the gap between germline ends came to 12 bases. The CDR3 has 15 residues. Per the germline V gene, CDR1 is SEHNR and CDR2 is FQNEAQ (reference sequence). CDR3 sequence (DNA): TGTGCCAGCAGCTTGGAGTTGGGGAGCTCCTACGAGCAGTACTTC. Protein product: CASSLELGSSYEQYF.

The chain carries TRBV10-3 and TRBJ1-1; a weak D match, TRBD1 (5 bases). The CDR3 is made up of 17 amino acids. The germline V and J ends were trimmed by 3 bases and 1 base, with 18 bases remaining between them. CDR1 and CDR2 (germline): ENHRY, SYGVKD. This chain's CDR3 is CAISDRDLRVGNTEAFF. The CDR3 nucleotides read TGTGCCATCAGTGATAGAGATCTCAGGGTTGGGAACACTGAAGCTTTCTTT.

The chain recombines TRBV29-1 with TRBJ1-1, with a possible D match to TRBD1 (5 bases). CDR1 and CDR2 from the germline V gene are SQVTM and ANQGSEA. The ends were cut back, 3 bases at V and 5 bases at J, with 10 bases in the middle. The CDR3 loop spans 12 amino acids. The CDR3 bases are TGCAGCGTTGACAGGGAGGGGACTGAAGCTTTCTTT. The encoded protein is CSVDREGTEAFF.

This clone was recorded once. V is TRBV19 and J is TRBJ2-3; D is perhaps TRBD1 (6 bases). The CDR3 runs to 13 residues. Germline assignment: CDR1 LNHDA and CDR2 SQIVND (reference sequence). V was cut by 10 bases and J by 0 bases, with 11 bases left in between. This CDR3 reads CATSQGSTDTQYF. The DNA of the CDR3 is TGTGCCACCTCACAGGGTAGCACAGATACGCAGTATTTT.

The gene calls are TRBV10-2 and TRBJ2-7; tentatively, D is TRBD2 (6 bases). Germline V gene sequence: CDR1 WSHSY, CDR2 SAAADI. V lost 2 bases, J lost 7 bases, and 18 bases lay in between. This CDR3 is built from 15 residues. CDR3 in amino acids: CASSEDRWRAGEQYF. The CDR3 nucleotides read TGCGCCAGCAGTGAGGATAGGTGGAGGGCCGGAGAGCAGTACTTC.

This chain links TRBV19 with TRBJ1-1; weak D call: TRBD1 (6 bases). The V gene's germline CDR1 is LNHDA and CDR2 SQIVND (reference sequence). The CDR3 runs to 14 residues. The ends were cut back, 3 bases at V and 0 bases at J, with 8 bases in the middle. The CDR3 loop is CASSMTGMNTEAFF. The CDR3, as DNA: TGTGCCAGTAGTATGACAGGTATGAACACTGAAGCTTTCTTT.

The chain has TRBV27 and TRBJ1-5, with D possibly matching TRBD1 (6 bases). V lost 6 bases, J lost 3 bases, and 12 bases lay in between. The CDR3 runs 14 residues. In germline, CDR1 is MNHEY, CDR2 SMNVEV (reference sequence). CDR3 amino acids: CASRSTGPNQPQHF. DNA of the CDR3: TGTGCCAGCAGGTCGACAGGCCCCAATCAGCCCCAGCATTTT.

In nucleotides, the CDR3 is TGCGCCAGCAGTCACCCAGACAGGGCTGGTAACTATGGCTACACCTTC. This translates into CASSHPDRAGNYGYTF. This rearrangement joins TRBV23-1 to TRBJ1-2; 7 positions match TRBD1. TRBV23-1 belongs to the ORF category, with a function that is uncertain. The CDR3 totals 16 residues. The V segment lost 3 bases and the J segment 1 base; nucleotides outside the gene matches: 8.

J is TRBJ2-1 and V is TRBV29-1; 7 bases fit TRBD2. This CDR3 spans 13 amino acids. Trimming removed 4 bases from V and 5 bases from J; junction bases left unmatched: 5. Germline V gene lookup returns CDR1 SQVTM and CDR2 ANQGSEA. The CDR3 protein is CSVGGRANNEQFF. For the CDR3, the DNA is TGCAGCGTTGGAGGGAGGGCCAACAATGAGCAGTTCTTC.

The chain uses TRBV6-5 and TRBJ1-5; 9 nucleotides align to TRBD1. V lost 5 bases, J lost 5 bases, and 7 bases stayed unmatched. The CDR3 has 15 residues. Germline V CDR1 and CDR2: MNHEY, SVGAGI. The CDR3 region has the DNA TGTGCCAGCAGTCGAGACAGGGGGAGGCATCAGCCCCAGCATTTT. This gives the protein CASSRDRGRHQPQHF.

V and J are TRBV10-3 and TRBJ1-2; possibly TRBD1 for D (6 bases). Germline V gene sequence: CDR1 ENHRY, CDR2 SYGVKD. The CDR3 totals 14 residues. V lost 0 bases to trimming and J lost 2 bases, with 7 bases between them. The CDR3 loop is CAISESQGNYGYTF. The CDR3 bases are TGTGCCATCAGTGAGTCGCAGGGGAACTATGGCTACACCTTC.

The chain couples TRBV11-2 to TRBJ2-7; 14 bases are a match to TRBD2. The germline V gene has CDR1 SGHAT and CDR2 FQNNGV. The CDR3 consists of 18 residues. V gave up 6 bases and J gave up 1 base; unmatched junction bases: 11. CDR3 DNA sequence: TGTGCCAGCAGTTTCCCGGGACTAGCGGGAGTGGGGTCCTACGAGCAGTACTTC. This codes for CASSFPGLAGVGSYEQYF.

Note on this clone: Within the sample, other DNA sequences also encode this same CDR3. This chain connects TRBV19 to TRBJ2-7; 7 positions agree with TRBD1. Unmatched junction bases numbered 12, after V lost 5 bases and J lost 2 bases. Germline CDR1 LNHDA, CDR2 SQIVND (reference sequence). This CDR3 region has 16 residues. CDR3 region: CASSASTGSLTYEQYF. CDR3 sequence (DNA): TGTGCCAGTAGTGCCTCGACAGGGTCTTTAACCTACGAGCAGTACTTC.

This clone was observed a single time. The CDR3 is CASSLRTGRASGRVYGYNEQFF. In DNA form, the CDR3 reads TGTGCCAGTAGTCTCCGGACAGGGCGCGCTAGCGGGAGGGTCTATGGCTACAATGAGCAGTTCTTC. The gene calls are TRBV19 and TRBJ2-1, with TRBD2 identical over 12 bases. After removal of 5 bases from V and 3 bases from J, the junction contained 23 bases not matched to a gene. Germline V lookup: CDR1 LNHDA, CDR2 SQIVND (reference sequence). CDR3 length: 22 amino acids.